This T cell receptor (beta chain) was sequenced during a study of PD-1 blockade in classical Hodgkin lymphoma. Findings of the study overall: Reports indicated that newly diagnosed patients had lower baseline TCR diversity than healthy donors did.

The protocol was immunoSEQ multiplex PCR, while the TCRdb copy is restricted to in-frame clones and leaves out a portion. The sample includes roughly 140,000 clones, under 85% of them seen just once. In its sample, this clone was seen once. Its antigen is not known. Brentuximab vedotin exposure varied, and every patient relapsed after autologous stem cell transplantation. The sequencing used peripheral blood mononuclear cells (PBMCs), collected before the second cycle of nivolumab. The source of this sequence is a human donor with classical Hodgkin lymphoma.

In DNA form, the CDR3 reads TGTGCCAGCAAATCACTAGCGGGGTTCACAGATACGCAGTATTTT. This gives the protein CASKSLAGFTDTQYF. The chain carries TRBV6-6 and TRBJ2-3; 10 bases fit TRBD2. The CDR3 runs 15 residues. V lost 7 bases and J lost 2; bases outside the gene matches: 6. The germline V gene encodes CDR1 MNHNY and CDR2 SVGAGI (reference sequence).